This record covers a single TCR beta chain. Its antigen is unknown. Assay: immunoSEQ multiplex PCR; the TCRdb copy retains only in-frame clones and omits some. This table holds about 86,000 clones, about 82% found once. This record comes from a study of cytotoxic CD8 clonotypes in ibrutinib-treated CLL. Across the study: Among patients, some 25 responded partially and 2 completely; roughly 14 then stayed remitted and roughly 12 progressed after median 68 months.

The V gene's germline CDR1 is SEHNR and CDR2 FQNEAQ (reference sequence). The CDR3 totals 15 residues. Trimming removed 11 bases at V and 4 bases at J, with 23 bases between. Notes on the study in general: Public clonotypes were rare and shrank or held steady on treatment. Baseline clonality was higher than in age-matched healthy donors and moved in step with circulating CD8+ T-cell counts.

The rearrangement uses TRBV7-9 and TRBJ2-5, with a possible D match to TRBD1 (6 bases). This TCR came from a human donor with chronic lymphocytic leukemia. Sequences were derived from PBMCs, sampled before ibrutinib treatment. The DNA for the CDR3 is TGTGCCTCAAGGGACACCAGAATGTCTCCAGAGACCCAGTACTTC. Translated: CASRDTRMSPETQYF. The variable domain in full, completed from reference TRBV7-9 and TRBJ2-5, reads DTGVSQNPRHKITKRGQNVTFRCDPISEHNRLYWYRQTLGQGPEFLTYFQNEAQLEKSRLLSDRFSAERPKGSFSTLEIQRTEQGDSAMYLCASRDTRMSPETQYFGPGTRLLVL.